Listed below are T cell receptor beta chains from one sample, sequenced in a study of blood T cell repertoires in COVID-19. Generated by immunoSEQ multiplex PCR, the TCRdb table keeps only in-frame clones and is missing some. This table has more than 450,000 clones, approximately 86% appearing once. Sequenced sample: PBMCs or T cells enriched from blood (not recorded which). The receptor source for this set is a woman under 30 who had recovered from COVID-19. Both conserved end residues are part of each CDR3. D genes are given only for firm matches. Clone size is given for some rows only: seen once, a few or many times, or a class if the clone is expanded.

D: NA; V: TRBV29-1; size: once; J: TRBJ1-2; CDR3: CSVPISPTGRYGYTF; DNA: TGCAGCGTTCCAATCTCCCCGACAGGTCGCTATGGCTACACCTTC
D: TRBD1; V: TRBV18; size: NA; J: TRBJ2-2; CDR3: CASSRAGTALTGELFF; DNA: TGTGCCAGCTCACGGGCCGGGACAGCTCTCACCGGGGAGCTGTTTTTT
D: TRBD1; V: TRBV5-6; size: NA; J: TRBJ2-1; CDR3: CASKGQGYNEQFF; DNA: TGTGCCAGCAAAGGACAGGGGTACAATGAGCAGTTCTTC
D: TRBD2; V: TRBV19; size: once; J: TRBJ2-7; CDR3: CASSIVTGGEQYF; DNA: TGTGCCAGTAGTATAGTGACGGGGGGCGAGCAGTACTTC
D: TRBD1; V: TRBV5-4; size: NA; J: TRBJ1-4; CDR3: CASSRTSGGDEKLFF; DNA: TGTGCCAGCAGCCGGACGTCAGGGGGCGATGAAAAACTGTTTTTT
D: TRBD2; V: TRBV9; size: NA; J: TRBJ2-2; CDR3: CASSLGSSGGIGELFF; DNA: TGTGCCAGCAGCTTAGGGTCTAGCGGGGGCATCGGGGAGCTGTTTTTT
D: NA; V: TRBV5-1; size: NA; J: TRBJ1-1; CDR3: CASRREVNTEAFF; DNA: TGCGCCAGCCGCAGGGAGGTGAACACTGAAGCTTTCTTT
D: NA; V: TRBV5-1; size: NA; J: TRBJ1-2; CDR3: CASSLGLFQGGPSGYTF; DNA: TGCGCCAGCAGCTTGGGGCTTTTTCAGGGAGGCCCTAGTGGCTACACCTTC
D: TRBD2; V: TRBV10-3; size: once; J: TRBJ2-7; CDR3: CAIGTGEGYEQYF; DNA: TGTGCCATTGGGACCGGGGAGGGCTACGAGCAGTACTTC
D: NA; V: TRBV12-3/TRBV12-4; size: NA; J: TRBJ1-2; CDR3: CATRRPGYGYTF; DNA: TGTGCCACTAGAAGGCCTGGCTATGGCTACACCTTC
D: TRBD1; V: TRBV24-1; size: NA; J: TRBJ1-3; CDR3: CATQLEGASGNTIYF; DNA: TGTGCCACCCAGCTGGAGGGGGCTTCTGGAAACACCATATATTTT
D: NA; V: TRBV4-1; size: NA; J: TRBJ2-3; CDR3: CASSHGTGGPDTQYF; DNA: TGCGCCAGCAGCCACGGCACGGGGGGCCCGGATACGCAGTATTTT
D: NA; V: TRBV4-2; size: NA; J: TRBJ1-1; CDR3: CASSQFPVAFF; DNA: TGTGCCAGCAGCCAATTCCCGGTAGCTTTCTTT
D: NA; V: TRBV28; size: NA; J: TRBJ1-1; CDR3: CASSSPGQPQVYTEAFF; DNA: TGTGCCAGCAGTTCCCCCGGACAGCCCCAAGTTTACACTGAAGCTTTCTTT
D: NA; V: TRBV5-4; size: NA; J: TRBJ1-1; CDR3: CASASTVNTEAFF; DNA: TGTGCCAGCGCTTCAACAGTGAACACTGAAGCTTTCTTT
D: TRBD1; V: TRBV5-1; size: NA; J: TRBJ1-2; CDR3: CASSYPGTGDGYTF; DNA: TGCGCCAGCAGCTATCCCGGGACAGGGGATGGCTACACCTTC
D: NA; V: TRBV25-1; size: few; J: TRBJ1-2; CDR3: CASQREPYGYTF; DNA: TGTGCCAGCCAACGGGAGCCCTATGGCTACACCTTC
D: TRBD2; V: TRBV27; size: NA; J: TRBJ2-7; CDR3: CASSLSVASGLYEQYF; DNA: TGTGCCAGCAGTTTATCAGTGGCTAGCGGGCTTTACGAGCAGTACTTC
D: NA; V: TRBV28; size: NA; J: TRBJ1-3; CDR3: CASTPGGAGNTIYF; DNA: TGTGCCAGCACCCCGGGAGGGGCTGGAAACACCATATATTTT
D: TRBD1; V: TRBV12-5; size: NA; J: TRBJ1-1; CDR3: CASGQDRAFEAFF; DNA: TGTGCTAGTGGTCAAGACAGGGCCTTTGAAGCTTTCTTT
D: NA; V: TRBV24-1; size: NA; J: TRBJ2-3; CDR3: CATSALRQGTDTQYF; DNA: TGTGCCACCAGTGCCTTAAGACAGGGCACAGATACGCAGTATTTT
D: TRBD1; V: TRBV2; size: NA; J: TRBJ1-3; CDR3: CASSHRDRGVVSGNTIYF; DNA: TGTGCCAGCAGCCACAGGGACAGGGGGGTAGTCTCCGGAAACACCATATATTTT
D: NA; V: TRBV6-5; size: few; J: TRBJ1-1; CDR3: CASSEGRGTEAFF; DNA: TGTGCCTCCTCGGAGGGCCGTGGCACTGAAGCTTTCTTT
D: NA; V: TRBV29-1; size: NA; J: TRBJ2-7; CDR3: CSVEYQYEQYF; DNA: TGCAGCGTTGAGTATCAGTACGAGCAGTACTTC
D: NA; V: TRBV5-4; size: NA; J: TRBJ2-5; CDR3: CASSLVGGEETQYF; DNA: TGTGCCAGCAGCTTGGTGGGAGGCGAAGAGACCCAGTACTTC
D: TRBD2; V: TRBV4-1; size: NA; J: TRBJ2-5; CDR3: CASSHPWEGGETQYF; DNA: TGCGCCAGCAGCCACCCATGGGAGGGCGGGGAGACCCAGTACTTC
D: NA; V: TRBV27; size: NA; J: TRBJ1-1; CDR3: CASSLVAELERAFF; DNA: TGTGCCAGCAGTTTAGTCGCCGAGTTAGAGAGGGCTTTCTTT
D: TRBD1; V: TRBV15; size: NA; J: TRBJ1-4; CDR3: CATSQPPGQTNEKLFF; DNA: TGTGCCACCAGCCAACCCCCGGGACAGACTAATGAAAAACTGTTTTTT
D: NA; V: TRBV28; size: NA; J: TRBJ1-1; CDR3: CASSPSDTEAFF; DNA: TGTGCCAGCAGTCCTAGTGACACTGAAGCTTTCTTT